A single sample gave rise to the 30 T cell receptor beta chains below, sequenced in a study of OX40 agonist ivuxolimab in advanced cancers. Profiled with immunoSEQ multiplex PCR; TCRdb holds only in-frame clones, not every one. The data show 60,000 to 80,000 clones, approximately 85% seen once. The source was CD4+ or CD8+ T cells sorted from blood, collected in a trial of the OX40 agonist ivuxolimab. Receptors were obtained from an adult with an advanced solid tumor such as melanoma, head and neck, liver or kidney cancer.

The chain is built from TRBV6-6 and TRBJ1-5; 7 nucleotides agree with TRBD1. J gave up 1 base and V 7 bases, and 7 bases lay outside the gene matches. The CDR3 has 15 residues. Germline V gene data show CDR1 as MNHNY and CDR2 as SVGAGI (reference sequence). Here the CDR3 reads CASIRQGPSNQPQHF. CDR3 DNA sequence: TGTGCCAGCATAAGACAGGGTCCAAGCAATCAGCCCCAGCATTTT.

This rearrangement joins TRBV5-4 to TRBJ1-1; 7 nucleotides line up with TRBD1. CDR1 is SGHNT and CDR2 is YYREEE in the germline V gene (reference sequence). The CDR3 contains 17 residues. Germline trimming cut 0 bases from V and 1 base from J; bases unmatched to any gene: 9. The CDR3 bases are TGTGCCAGCAGCTTGGCAGCAGGGGGACCTTCGAACACTGAAGCTTTCTTT. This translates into CASSLAAGGPSNTEAFF. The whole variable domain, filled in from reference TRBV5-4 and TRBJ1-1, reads ETGVTQSPTHLIKTRGQQVTLRCSSQSGHNTVSWYQQALGQGPQFIFQYYREEENGRGNFPPRFSGLQFPNYSSELNVNALELDDSALYLCASSLAAGGPSNTEAFFGQGTRLTVV.

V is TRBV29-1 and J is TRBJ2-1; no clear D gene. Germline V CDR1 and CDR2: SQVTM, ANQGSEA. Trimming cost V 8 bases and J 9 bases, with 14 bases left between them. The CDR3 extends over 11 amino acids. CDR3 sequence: CSFVGNVEQFF. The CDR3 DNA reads TGCAGCTTTGTTGGTAACGTTGAGCAGTTCTTC.

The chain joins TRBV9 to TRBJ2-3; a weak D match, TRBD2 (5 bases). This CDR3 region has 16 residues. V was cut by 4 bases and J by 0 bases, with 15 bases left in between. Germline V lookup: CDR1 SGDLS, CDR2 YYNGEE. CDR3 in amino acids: CASSFPTDSSTDTQYF. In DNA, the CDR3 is TGTGCCAGCAGCTTCCCGACGGACTCTAGCACAGATACGCAGTATTTT.

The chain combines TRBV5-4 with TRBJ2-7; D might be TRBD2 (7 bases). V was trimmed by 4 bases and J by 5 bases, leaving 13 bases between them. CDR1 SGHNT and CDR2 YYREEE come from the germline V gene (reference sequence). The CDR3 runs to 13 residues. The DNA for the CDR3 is TGTGCCAGCAGCACCTTCGGGGGGCACGAGCAGTACTTC. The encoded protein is CASSTFGGHEQYF.

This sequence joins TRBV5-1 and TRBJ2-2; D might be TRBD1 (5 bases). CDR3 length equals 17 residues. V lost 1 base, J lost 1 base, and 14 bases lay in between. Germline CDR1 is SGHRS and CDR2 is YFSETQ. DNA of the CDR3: TGCGCCAGCAGCTTGTCCCCGACAGACAAGAACACCGGGGAGCTGTTTTTT. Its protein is CASSLSPTDKNTGELFF.

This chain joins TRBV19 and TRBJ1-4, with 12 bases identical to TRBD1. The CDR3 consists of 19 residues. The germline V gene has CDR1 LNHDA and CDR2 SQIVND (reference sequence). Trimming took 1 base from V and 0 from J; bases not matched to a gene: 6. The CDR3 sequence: CASSIGRGQGAATNEKLFF. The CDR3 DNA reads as TGTGCCAGTAGTATAGGTCGGGGACAGGGGGCCGCAACTAATGAAAAACTGTTTTTT.

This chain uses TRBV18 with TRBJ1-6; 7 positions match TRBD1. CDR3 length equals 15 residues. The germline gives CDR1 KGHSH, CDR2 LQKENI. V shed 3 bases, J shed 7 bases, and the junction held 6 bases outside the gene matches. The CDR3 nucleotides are TGTGCCAGCTCACCCGGCCAGGGGGTCAATTCACCCCTCCACTTT. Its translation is CASSPGQGVNSPLHF.

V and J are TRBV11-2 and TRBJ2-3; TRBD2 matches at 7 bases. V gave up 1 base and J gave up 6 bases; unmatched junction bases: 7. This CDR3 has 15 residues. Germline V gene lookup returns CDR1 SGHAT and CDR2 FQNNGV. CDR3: CASSLGEGERDTQYF. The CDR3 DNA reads TGTGCCAGCAGCTTAGGGGAGGGCGAGAGGGATACGCAGTATTTT.

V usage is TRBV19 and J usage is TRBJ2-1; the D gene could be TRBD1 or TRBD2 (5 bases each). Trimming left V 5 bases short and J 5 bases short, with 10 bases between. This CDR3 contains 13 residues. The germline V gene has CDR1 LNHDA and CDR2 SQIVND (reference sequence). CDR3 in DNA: TGTGCCAGTAGTTGGGGACCCAACAATGAGCAGTTCTTC. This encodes CASSWGPNNEQFF.

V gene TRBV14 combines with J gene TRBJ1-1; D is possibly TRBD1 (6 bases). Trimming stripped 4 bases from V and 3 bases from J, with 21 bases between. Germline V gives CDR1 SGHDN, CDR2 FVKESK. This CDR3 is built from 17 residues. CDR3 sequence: CASSLIAYGTPHTEAFF. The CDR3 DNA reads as TGTGCCAGCAGCCTGATAGCCTATGGGACACCCCACACTGAAGCTTTCTTT.

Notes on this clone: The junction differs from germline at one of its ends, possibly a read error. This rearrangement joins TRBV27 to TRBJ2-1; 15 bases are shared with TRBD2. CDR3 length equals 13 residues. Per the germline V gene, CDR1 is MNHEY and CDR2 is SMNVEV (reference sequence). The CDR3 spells CASSTGLAGGIIF. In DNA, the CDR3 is TGTGCCAGCAGTACGGGACTAGCGGGAGGAATTATCTTC.

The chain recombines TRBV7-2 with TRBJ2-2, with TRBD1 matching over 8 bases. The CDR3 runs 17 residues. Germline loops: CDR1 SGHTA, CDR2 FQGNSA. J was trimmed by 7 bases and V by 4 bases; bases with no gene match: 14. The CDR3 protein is CASSSYTQGEVFGELFF. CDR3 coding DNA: TGTGCCAGCAGCTCATACACACAGGGGGAAGTTTTCGGGGAGCTGTTTTTT.

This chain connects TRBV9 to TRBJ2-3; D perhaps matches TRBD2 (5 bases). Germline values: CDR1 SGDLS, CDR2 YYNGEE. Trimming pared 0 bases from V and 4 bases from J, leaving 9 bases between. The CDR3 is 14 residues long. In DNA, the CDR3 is TGTGCCAGCAGCGTAGGCCCCGGGGCAGATACGCAGTATTTT. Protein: CASSVGPGADTQYF.

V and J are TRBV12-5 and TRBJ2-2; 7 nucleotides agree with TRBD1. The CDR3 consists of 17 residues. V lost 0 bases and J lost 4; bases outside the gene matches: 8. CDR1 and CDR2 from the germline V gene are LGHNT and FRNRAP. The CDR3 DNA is TGTGCTAGTGGTTTGGTGACCGGGCCAGGGGGCACCGGGGAGCTGTTTTTT. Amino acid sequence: CASGLVTGPGGTGELFF.

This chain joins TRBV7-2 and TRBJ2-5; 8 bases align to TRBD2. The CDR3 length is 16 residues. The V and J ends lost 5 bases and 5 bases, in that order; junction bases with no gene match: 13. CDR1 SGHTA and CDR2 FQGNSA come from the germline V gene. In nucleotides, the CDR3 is TGTGCCAGCAGCGCTAGAAGGGGCGGGGGGACGGAGACCCAGTACTTC. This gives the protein CASSARRGGGTETQYF.

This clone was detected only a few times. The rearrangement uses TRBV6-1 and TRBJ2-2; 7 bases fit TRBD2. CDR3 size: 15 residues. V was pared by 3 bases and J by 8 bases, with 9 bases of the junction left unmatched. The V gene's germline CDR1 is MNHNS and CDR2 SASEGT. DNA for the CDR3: TGTGCCAGCAGTGACTCGTCTAGCGGATGGGGGGAGCTGTTTTTT. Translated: CASSDSSSGWGELFF.

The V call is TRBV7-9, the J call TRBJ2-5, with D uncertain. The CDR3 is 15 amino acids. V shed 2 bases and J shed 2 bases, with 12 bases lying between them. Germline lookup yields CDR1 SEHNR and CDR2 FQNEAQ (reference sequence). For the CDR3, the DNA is TGTGCCAGCAGCTTACCAATAGGTCGGCAAGAGACCCAGTACTTC. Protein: CASSLPIGRQETQYF.

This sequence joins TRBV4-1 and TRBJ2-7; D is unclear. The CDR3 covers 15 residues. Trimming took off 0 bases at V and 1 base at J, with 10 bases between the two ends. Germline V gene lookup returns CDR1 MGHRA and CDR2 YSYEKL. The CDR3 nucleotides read TGCGCCAGCAGCCAAGACTTAGCCCAGTCCTACGAGCAGTACTTC. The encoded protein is CASSQDLAQSYEQYF.

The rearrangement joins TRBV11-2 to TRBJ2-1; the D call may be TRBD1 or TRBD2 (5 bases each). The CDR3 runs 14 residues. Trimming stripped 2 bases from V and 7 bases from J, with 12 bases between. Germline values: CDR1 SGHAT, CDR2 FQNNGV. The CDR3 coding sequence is TGTGCCAGCAGCTTAATTCCGGGACCAAATGAGCAGTTCTTC. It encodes CASSLIPGPNEQFF. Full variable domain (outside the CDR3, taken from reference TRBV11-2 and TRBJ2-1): EAGVAQSPRYKIIEKRQSVAFWCNPISGHATLYWYQQILGQGPKLLIQFQNNGVVDDSQLPKDRFSAERLKGVDSTLKIQPAKLEDSAVYLCASSLIPGPNEQFFGPGTRLTVL.

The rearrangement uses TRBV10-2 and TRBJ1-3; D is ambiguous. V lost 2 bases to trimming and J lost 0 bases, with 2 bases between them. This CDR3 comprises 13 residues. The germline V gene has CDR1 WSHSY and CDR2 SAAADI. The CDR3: CASSENSGNTIYF. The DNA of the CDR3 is TGCGCCAGCAGTGAGAACTCTGGAAACACCATATATTTT.

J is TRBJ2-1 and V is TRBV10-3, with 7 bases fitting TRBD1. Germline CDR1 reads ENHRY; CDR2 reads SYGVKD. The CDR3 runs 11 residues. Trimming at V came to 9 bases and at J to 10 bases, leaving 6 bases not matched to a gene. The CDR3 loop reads CAINQGDEQFF. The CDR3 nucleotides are TGTGCCATAAACCAGGGGGACGAGCAGTTCTTC.

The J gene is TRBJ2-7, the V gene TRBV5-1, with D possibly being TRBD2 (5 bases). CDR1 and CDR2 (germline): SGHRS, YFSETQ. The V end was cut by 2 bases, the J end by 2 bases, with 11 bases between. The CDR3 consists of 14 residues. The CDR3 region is CASSLDYDPYEQYF. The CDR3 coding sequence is TGCGCCAGCAGCTTAGACTATGACCCCTACGAGCAGTACTTC. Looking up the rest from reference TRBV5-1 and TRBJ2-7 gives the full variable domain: KAGVTQTPRYLIKTRGQQVTLSCSPISGHRSVSWYQQTPGQGLQFLFEYFSETQRNKGNFPGRFSGRQFSNSRSEMNVSTLELGDSALYLCASSLDYDPYEQYFGPGTRLTVT.

DNA for the CDR3: TGTGCCAGCAGCTTACGCGTAGGTGAGCTGTTTTTT. It specifies CASSLRVGELFF. The genes are TRBV11-3 and TRBJ2-2; D is unclear. Deletions cut 2 bases from V and 11 bases from J, with 9 bases between. Looked up from germline, CDR1 is SGHNT and CDR2 is YENEEA. This CDR3 has 12 amino acids.

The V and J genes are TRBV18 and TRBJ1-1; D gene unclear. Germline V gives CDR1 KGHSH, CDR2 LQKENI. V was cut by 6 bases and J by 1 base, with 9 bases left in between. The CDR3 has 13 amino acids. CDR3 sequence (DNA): TGTGCCAGCTCTCAAGAGGGGAACACTGAAGCTTTCTTT. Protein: CASSQEGNTEAFF.

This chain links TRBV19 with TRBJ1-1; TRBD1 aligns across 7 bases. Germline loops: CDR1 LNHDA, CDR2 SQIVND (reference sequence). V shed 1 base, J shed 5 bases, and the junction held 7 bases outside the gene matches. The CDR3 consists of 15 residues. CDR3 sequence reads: CASSIVAGGVTEAFF. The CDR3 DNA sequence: TGTGCCAGTAGTATAGTGGCAGGGGGGGTTACTGAAGCTTTCTTT.

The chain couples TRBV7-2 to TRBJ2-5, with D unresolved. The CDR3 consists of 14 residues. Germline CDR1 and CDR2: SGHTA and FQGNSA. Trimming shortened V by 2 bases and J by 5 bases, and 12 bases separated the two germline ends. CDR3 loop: CASSLSVRWETQYF. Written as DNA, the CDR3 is TGTGCCAGCAGCTTATCCGTCCGCTGGGAGACCCAGTACTTC.

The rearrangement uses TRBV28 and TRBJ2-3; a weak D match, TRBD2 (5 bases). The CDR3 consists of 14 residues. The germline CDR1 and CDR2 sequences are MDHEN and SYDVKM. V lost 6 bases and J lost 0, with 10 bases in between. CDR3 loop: CASRLDYSTDTQYF. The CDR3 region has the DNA TGTGCCAGCAGACTCGACTACAGCACAGATACGCAGTATTTT.

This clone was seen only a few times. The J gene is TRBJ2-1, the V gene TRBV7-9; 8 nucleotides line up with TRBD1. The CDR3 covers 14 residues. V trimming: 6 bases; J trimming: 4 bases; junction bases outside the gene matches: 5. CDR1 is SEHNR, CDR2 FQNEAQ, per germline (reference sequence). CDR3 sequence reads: CASSSWTGYNEQFF. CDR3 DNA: TGTGCCAGCAGTTCGTGGACAGGGTACAATGAGCAGTTCTTC. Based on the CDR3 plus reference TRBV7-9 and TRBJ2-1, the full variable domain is DTGVSQNPRHKITKRGQNVTFRCDPISEHNRLYWYRQTLGQGPEFLTYFQNEAQLEKSRLLSDRFSAERPKGSFSTLEIQRTEQGDSAMYLCASSSWTGYNEQFFGPGTRLTVL.

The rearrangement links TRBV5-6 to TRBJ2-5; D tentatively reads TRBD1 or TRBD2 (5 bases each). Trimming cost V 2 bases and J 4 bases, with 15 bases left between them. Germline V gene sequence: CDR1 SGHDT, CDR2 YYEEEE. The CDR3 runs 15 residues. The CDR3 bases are TGTGCCAGCAGCTTTGGGGTGGGGGTAACAGAGACCCAGTACTTC. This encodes CASSFGVGVTETQYF.